Following are 27 T cell receptor beta chains from one sample sequenced in a study of spatial heterogeneity in lung cancer. TCRdb reprocessed the 5' RACE reads with MiXCR, giving one entry per CDR3 protein. Counted here are around 110,000 distinct CDR3 sequences, 12% occurring once; the ten biggest clones make up roughly 17%. The time point here: blood at routine non-recurrence follow-up after resection. Without sorting, whole RNA was sequenced from tumor, nontumor lung or frozen PBMC. The material sequenced was PBMCs, taken at follow-up. The source of these receptors is a male donor with early-stage non-small cell lung cancer.

This clonotype showed up just a few times. The chain joins TRBV19 to TRBJ1-3, with no clear D. Germline V CDR1 and CDR2: LNHDA, SQIVND (reference sequence). The CDR3 contains 14 residues. Trimming removed 6 bases from V and 0 bases from J, with 9 bases in between. CDR3 sequence: CASRASSSGNTIYF. The CDR3 DNA reads as TGTGCCAGTAGAGCAAGCAGCTCTGGAAACACCATATATTTT.

This clonotype was detected only a few times. The chain has TRBV18 and TRBJ2-7, with D unclear. Germline V gene data show CDR1 as KGHSH and CDR2 as LQKENI. V was pared by 3 bases and J by 5 bases, with 5 bases between. The CDR3 covers 11 residues. CDR3 sequence reads: CASSPANEQYF. The CDR3 DNA is TGTGCCAGCTCACCGGCGAACGAGCAGTACTTC.

The V call is TRBV29-1, the J call TRBJ2-6; no definite D call. The CDR3 is 13 amino acids. CDR1 SQVTM and CDR2 ANQGSEA come from the germline V gene. Trimming cost V 4 bases and J 1 base, with 5 bases left between them. Written as DNA, the CDR3 is TGCAGCGTTGTAGGTTCTGGGGCCAACGTCCTGACTTTC. The encoded protein is CSVVGSGANVLTF.

In this sample, this clonotype turned up a few times. The rearrangement links TRBV20-1 to TRBJ2-7; unclear D gene. CDR1 DFQATT and CDR2 SNEGSKA come from the germline V gene (reference sequence). V was cut by 0 bases and J by 5 bases, with 8 bases left in between. The CDR3 has 12 residues. The CDR3 DNA sequence: TGCAGTGCTAGAGATGGACCAAACGAGCAGTACTTC. It encodes CSARDGPNEQYF.

This clonotype was recorded many times. V and J are TRBV5-1 and TRBJ2-4; tentatively, D is TRBD1 (5 bases). The CDR3 is 14 amino acids. Germline CDR1 SGHRS, CDR2 YFSETQ. Trimming took off 0 bases at V and 6 bases at J, with 10 bases between the two ends. The CDR3 DNA reads as TGCGCCAGCAGCTTGGCTAAGCAGGGAAACATTCAGTACTTC. This sequence encodes CASSLAKQGNIQYF.

This clonotype was picked up a small number of times. The gene calls are TRBV10-3 and TRBJ1-5; tentative D call: TRBD1 (5 bases). V was pared by 0 bases and J by 2 bases, with 8 bases between. CDR3 size: 15 residues. CDR1 ENHRY and CDR2 SYGVKD come from the germline V gene. CDR3 region: CAISESGVGNQPQHF. The CDR3 DNA reads TGTGCCATCAGTGAGTCAGGGGTTGGCAATCAGCCCCAGCATTTT.

This clonotype was detected many times. The chain links TRBV10-3 to TRBJ1-5, with TRBD1 matching 11 bases. The CDR3 has 15 amino acids. Germline assignment: CDR1 ENHRY and CDR2 SYGVKD. Unmatched junction bases numbered 5, after V lost 10 bases and J lost 0 bases. The chain's CDR3 is CATGTGGDSNQPQHF. The CDR3 bases are TGTGCCACCGGGACAGGGGGGGATAGCAATCAGCCCCAGCATTTT.

This chain connects TRBV5-4 to TRBJ2-1; D may correspond to TRBD1 or TRBD2 (5 bases each). The CDR3 loop spans 15 amino acids. Germline V gene sequence: CDR1 SGHNT, CDR2 YYREEE (reference sequence). V shed 5 bases and J shed 4 bases, with 16 bases lying between them. The CDR3 loop reads CASRKGTAMYNEQFF. In nucleotides, the CDR3 is TGTGCCAGCAGGAAAGGGACGGCAATGTACAATGAGCAGTTCTTC.

The chain joins TRBV25-1 to TRBJ2-7; D is possibly TRBD1 (6 bases). This CDR3 spans 12 amino acids. The germline V gene encodes CDR1 MGHDK and CDR2 SYGVNS. V gave up 4 bases and J gave up 6 bases, with 10 bases separating them. CDR3 amino acids: CASSAMDSEQYF. The CDR3 bases are TGTGCCAGCAGTGCGATGGACAGCGAGCAGTACTTC.

This clonotype was seen more than once but under ten times. The chain uses TRBV7-9 and TRBJ2-1; perhaps TRBD2 as D (5 bases). Trimming pared 11 bases from V and 8 bases from J, leaving 22 bases between. Germline-derived CDR1 and CDR2 are SEHNR and FQNEAQ (reference sequence). The CDR3 has 14 amino acids. Here the CDR3 DNA reads TGTGCCGCAACCGGGAACTTCAATGTCTATGAGCAGTTCTTC. It codes for CAATGNFNVYEQFF.

In its sample, this clonotype was seen many times. This chain links TRBV29-1 with TRBJ1-1; 7 bases are a match to TRBD1. V trimming: 3 bases; J trimming: 7 bases; junction bases outside the gene matches: 2. This CDR3 region has 11 residues. Germline values: CDR1 SQVTM, CDR2 ANQGSEA. CDR3 sequence (DNA): TGCAGCGTTGAGGACAGGAGTGAAGCTTTCTTT. Protein sequence: CSVEDRSEAFF.

A few counts support this clonotype. The rearrangement links TRBV7-3 to TRBJ1-2; D possibly corresponds to TRBD1 (6 bases). CDR1 is SGHTA and CDR2 is FQGTGA in the germline V gene. This CDR3 region has 14 residues. The V end lost 6 bases, the J end lost 4 bases, and 15 bases lay between the germline ends. The CDR3 coding sequence is TGTGCCAGCAGGTCCGGGGGCTCTTCCTATGGCTACACCTTC. Protein product: CASRSGGSSYGYTF.

This clonotype turned up a few times. The V call is TRBV11-2, the J call TRBJ1-2; no definite D call. Germline CDR1 is SGHAT and CDR2 is FQNNGV. Trimming took 2 bases from V and 5 from J, leaving 9 bases between them. This CDR3 contains 13 residues. In DNA, the CDR3 is TGTGCCAGCAGCTTATTCAGTGGGTATGGCTACACCTTC. Its translation is CASSLFSGYGYTF.

This clonotype was detected many times. V usage is TRBV29-1 and J usage is TRBJ2-2; D unresolved. CDR1 SQVTM and CDR2 ANQGSEA come from the germline V gene. CDR3 length: 12 amino acids. Trimming cost V 6 bases and J 5 bases, with 10 bases left between them. The CDR3 spells CSVYTQTGELFF. The CDR3 DNA reads as TGCAGCGTCTACACACAGACCGGGGAGCTGTTTTTT.

CDR3 coding DNA: TGTGCCAGCACCCAACAGGGGGCTGGGGCCAACGTCCTGACTTTC. The encoded protein is CASTQQGAGANVLTF. This chain connects TRBV6-5 to TRBJ2-6; 8 bases are shared with TRBD1. The junction had 4 bases not matched to a gene; V was cut back by 7 bases and J by 2 bases. This CDR3 spans 15 amino acids. Germline loops: CDR1 MNHEY, CDR2 SVGAGI.

The V call is TRBV12-3 or TRBV12-4, the J call TRBJ2-1, with TRBD2 matching 13 bases. V trimming: 4 bases; J trimming: 9 bases; junction bases outside the gene matches: 3. The CDR3 runs 14 residues. CDR3 sequence (DNA): TGTGCCAGCAGTTGGACTAGCGGGGGTTCTGAGCAGTTCTTC. Amino acids: CASSWTSGGSEQFF.

The chain has TRBV30 and TRBJ2-7; tentative D call: TRBD1 (6 bases). The CDR3 is 16 residues long. Per germline, CDR1 GTSNPN and CDR2 SVGIG (reference sequence). Trimming left V 2 bases short and J 3 bases short, with 20 bases between. The CDR3 DNA reads TGTGCCTGGAGTAGTAAGGGACAAGGAAGTTACTACGAGCAGTACTTC. This codes for CAWSSKGQGSYYEQYF.

The V call is TRBV5-8, the J call TRBJ2-7, with D perhaps TRBD1 (7 bases). CDR1 SGHTS and CDR2 YDEGEE come from the germline V gene. Between the trimmed V and J ends, which lost 4 bases and 1 base, there was a span of 15 bases. This CDR3 is 15 amino acids long. CDR3 sequence (DNA): TGTGCCAGCAGCCTCCGACAGGGACTTTCCTACGAGCAGTACTTC. Protein product: CASSLRQGLSYEQYF.

V usage is TRBV6-1 and J usage is TRBJ1-2, with unresolved D. Trimming stripped 5 bases from V and 8 bases from J, with 18 bases between. Germline CDR1 reads MNHNS; CDR2 reads SASEGT. This CDR3 comprises 14 residues. CDR3 in DNA: TGTGCCAGCAGTAGAGAGGACGGCGGGAGGGGCTACACCTTC. Its translation: CASSREDGGRGYTF.

This chain uses TRBV6-1 with TRBJ1-2; D remains unclear. With 3 bases removed from V and 4 bases from J, the gap between germline ends came to 6 bases. CDR1 MNHNS and CDR2 SASEGT come from the germline V gene. CDR3 length: 12 amino acids. The CDR3, as DNA: TGTGCCAGCAGTGACACTCCCTATGGCTACACCTTC. It is translated as CASSDTPYGYTF.

This chain joins TRBV20-1 and TRBJ2-7; TRBD2 matches 12 bases. The germline V gene has CDR1 DFQATT and CDR2 SNEGSKA (reference sequence). The trim removed 2 bases at V and 4 bases at J, leaving 3 bases unmatched. CDR3 length: 14 amino acids. The CDR3 region is CSARKTSGGYEQYF. As DNA, the CDR3 is TGCAGTGCTAGAAAGACTAGCGGGGGTTACGAGCAGTACTTC.

The V gene is TRBV2, the J gene TRBJ1-1; D not resolved. The CDR3 sequence is 12 residues long. CDR1 and CDR2 (germline): SNHLY, FYNNEI. V was trimmed by 8 bases and J by 0 bases, leaving 7 bases between them. CDR3: CASRTVNTEAFF. The CDR3 coding sequence is TGTGCCAGCCGGACGGTGAACACTGAAGCTTTCTTT. The entire variable domain, with the rest obtained from reference TRBV2 and TRBJ1-1, is as follows: EPEVTQTPSHQVTQMGQEVILRCVPISNHLYFYWYRQILGQKVEFLVSFYNNEISEKSEIFDDQFSVERPDGSNFTLKIRSTKLEDSAMYFCASRTVNTEAFFGQGTRLTVV.

V usage is TRBV18 and J usage is TRBJ2-3; unclear D gene. V was trimmed by 1 base and J by 2 bases, leaving 7 bases between them. The CDR3 sequence is 14 residues long. The germline CDR1 and CDR2 sequences are KGHSH and LQKENI. CDR3 sequence (DNA): TGTGCCAGCTCACCACGACCTGTCACAGATACGCAGTATTTT. Amino acids: CASSPRPVTDTQYF.

The genes are TRBV5-1 and TRBJ1-2, with TRBD1 matching over 9 bases. CDR3 length: 16 residues. Germline CDR1 SGHRS, CDR2 YFSETQ. The V gene end was trimmed by 4 bases and the J gene end by 8 bases; junction bases not matched to a gene: 15. CDR3: CASSPGQGRSLSGYTF. The CDR3 nucleotides are TGCGCCAGCAGCCCAGGACAGGGGCGGTCCCTATCCGGCTACACCTTC.

This clonotype has more than one count but fewer than ten. This chain connects TRBV6-5 to TRBJ1-5; D gene unclear. Trimming shortened V by 4 bases and J by 3 bases, and 10 bases separated the two germline ends. This CDR3 spans 14 amino acids. Per the germline V gene, CDR1 is MNHEY and CDR2 is SVGAGI. The DNA of the CDR3 is TGTGCCAGCAGTTCCCGACGGGTCAATCAGCCCCAGCATTTT. Its protein is CASSSRRVNQPQHF.

This clonotype was counted between two and nine times. The chain combines TRBV2 with TRBJ1-1; the D gene is possibly TRBD1 (5 bases). The CDR3 runs 13 residues. V shed 9 bases and J shed 2 bases, with 13 bases lying between them. Germline loops: CDR1 SNHLY, CDR2 FYNNEI. CDR3 region: CARELGGNTEAFF. CDR3 nucleotide sequence: TGTGCCAGGGAGCTGGGGGGTAACACTGAAGCTTTCTTT.

This clonotype was detected only a few times. The chain combines TRBV3-1 with TRBJ1-2; D is unclear. This CDR3 comprises 14 residues. The ends were cut back, 0 bases at V and 6 bases at J, with 11 bases in the middle. The germline gives CDR1 LGHDT, CDR2 YNNKEL (reference sequence). The DNA of the CDR3 is TGTGCCAGCAGCCAAGATTTCGCCGAGCATGGCTACACCTTC. This codes for CASSQDFAEHGYTF.